This entry lists 18 T cell receptor beta chains sequenced from one sample in a study of Graves' ophthalmopathy and Graves' hyperthyroidism. Transcripts of RNA were the source for amplifying TCR beta CDR3 regions. Amplification began with first-round RT-PCR using HTBI primers, then second-round multiplex PCR was performed. TCRdb redid the calling of the multiplex PCR reads with MiXCR, one entry per CDR3 protein. The sample shows about 220,000 distinct CDR3 sequences, about 22% of them seen only once. The specimen sequenced was peripheral blood. The receptors shown here come from a woman in her forties or fifties with Graves' ophthalmopathy.

This clonotype came up many times. The chain is built from TRBV7-3 and TRBJ2-7; 7 nucleotides match TRBD2. The J segment lost 1 base and the V segment lost 4 bases, leaving 22 bases of the junction unmatched. The CDR3 length is 20 residues. The germline CDR1 and CDR2 sequences are SGHTA and FQGTGA. CDR3 nucleotide sequence: TGTGCCAGCAGCTACGTTGTCTCTTTAGCACGCGGGAGCAAATCCTACGAGCAGTACTTC. Translated, it gives CASSYVVSLARGSKSYEQYF.

This clonotype was recorded many times. The CDR3 loop reads CASRPSGRALREQYF. The CDR3 DNA reads TGTGCCAGCAGACCTAGCGGGAGGGCCTTACGCGAGCAGTACTTC. The chain uses TRBV6-2 or TRBV6-3 and TRBJ2-7, with 12 positions matching TRBD2. The CDR3 contains 15 residues. V was pared by 6 bases and J by 6 bases, with 9 bases of the junction left unmatched. CDR1 and CDR2 from the germline V gene are MNHEY and SVGEGT.

Concerning this clonotype: A much larger clone lies one base from this, so it may be a read error. Likely a read error: the CDR3 ends without its conserved phenylalanine or tryptophan. V gene TRBV6-1 combines with J gene TRBJ1-5, with D hard to call. Germline V lookup: CDR1 MNHNS, CDR2 SASEGT. The CDR3 runs 15 residues. CDR3 amino acids: CASVETAAPNRPQHL. Written as DNA, the CDR3 is TGTGCCAGCGTGGAGACCGCCGCACCCAATCGGCCCCAGCATCTT.

The table lists this clonotype with many counts. This chain connects TRBV20-1 to TRBJ2-5; D is possibly TRBD2 (6 bases). Germline assignment: CDR1 DFQATT and CDR2 SNEGSKA (reference sequence). The CDR3 spans 11 residues. V shed 6 bases and J shed 4 bases, with 9 bases lying between them. The CDR3 bases are TGCAGTGCCCCGGGAGTAGAGACCCAGTACTTC. It translates to CSAPGVETQYF.

To note about this clonotype: A read error may explain this, as a much larger clone is one base away. This chain uses TRBV24-1 with TRBJ2-2; 9 bases are a match to TRBD2. Germline V gene data show CDR1 as KGHDR and CDR2 as SFDVKD. This CDR3 has 15 residues. J gave up 1 base and V 11 bases, and 7 bases lay outside the gene matches. In DNA, the CDR3 is TGTGCCAGCAGACAAGCGGGAGGGAACACCGGGGAGCTGTTTTTT. It encodes CASRQAGGNTGELFF.

This clonotype was observed at least ten times. The CDR3 bases are TGTGCCATCAGTGATTTAGCGGGAGGGTACGAGCAGTACTTC. Amino acids: CAISDLAGGYEQYF. V is TRBV10-3 and J is TRBJ2-7; TRBD2 aligns across 11 bases. The CDR3 is 14 amino acids. Germline V lookup: CDR1 ENHRY, CDR2 SYGVKD. Trimming removed 3 bases from V and 4 bases from J; junction bases left unmatched: 2.

This clonotype was found many times. This sequence joins TRBV24-1 and TRBJ2-2; TRBD2 matches 8 bases. With 3 bases clipped from V and 4 bases from J, the junction kept 12 bases outside the gene matches. CDR1 and CDR2 (germline): KGHDR, SFDVKD. The CDR3 is 18 amino acids. CDR3 in amino acids: CATSDPQPGLVGTGELFF. DNA for the CDR3: TGTGCCACCAGTGATCCACAACCGGGACTAGTTGGCACCGGGGAGCTGTTTTTT.

This rearrangement joins TRBV28 to TRBJ1-5, with D maybe TRBD1 (5 bases). Germline assignment: CDR1 MDHEN and CDR2 SYDVKM. This CDR3 is built from 14 residues. Between the trimmed V and J ends, which lost 6 bases and 5 bases, there was a span of 14 bases. CDR3 DNA: TGTGCCAGCAGCGACCTGGACAATTATCAGCCCCAGCATTTT. This sequence encodes CASSDLDNYQPQHF.

The sample holds many counts of this clonotype. This sequence joins TRBV6-1 and TRBJ2-7; 11 positions agree with TRBD2. Germline assignment: CDR1 MNHNS and CDR2 SASEGT. Trimming removed 6 bases from V and 3 bases from J; junction bases left unmatched: 10. CDR3 length: 16 amino acids. The CDR3 is CASRPHLAGGLYEQYF. In DNA, the CDR3 is TGTGCCAGCAGACCCCATTTAGCGGGAGGGCTCTACGAGCAGTACTTC.

This clonotype was detected many times. V usage is TRBV6-5 and J usage is TRBJ2-7, with TRBD1 as a possible D gene (6 bases). The CDR3 runs to 11 residues. The germline CDR1 and CDR2 sequences are MNHEY and SVGAGI. V shed 8 bases and J shed 2 bases, with 7 bases lying between them. The CDR3 here is CASDRPYEQYF. In DNA form, the CDR3 reads TGTGCCAGCGACAGGCCCTACGAGCAGTACTTC.

The chain carries TRBV7-8 and TRBJ2-7; 9 bases line up with TRBD2. Trimming cost V 5 bases and J 5 bases; bases outside gene matches: 10. The CDR3 spans 15 residues. Germline CDR1 and CDR2: SGHVS and FQNEAQ. CDR3 DNA: TGTGCCAGCAGCCCTAGCGCTAGCGGGAACCACGAGCAGTACTTC. It specifies CASSPSASGNHEQYF.

This clonotype was counted many times. The chain recombines TRBV5-6 with TRBJ1-5; D remains ambiguous. Trimming shortened V by 0 bases and J by 0 bases, and 10 bases separated the two germline ends. Per germline, CDR1 SGHDT and CDR2 YYEEEE. The CDR3 sequence is 16 residues long. CDR3 sequence (DNA): TGTGCCAGCAGCTTGGGTGGCGGTGATAGCAATCAGCCCCAGCATTTT. Translation gives CASSLGGGDSNQPQHF.

There are many counts of this clonotype. V gene TRBV5-6 combines with J gene TRBJ2-1; unclear D gene. With 4 bases removed from V and 8 bases from J, the gap between germline ends came to 13 bases. This CDR3 spans 13 amino acids. The germline CDR1 and CDR2 sequences are SGHDT and YYEEEE. This CDR3 is CASSTDVRDEQFF. CDR3 in DNA: TGTGCCAGCAGCACGGATGTAAGAGATGAGCAGTTCTTC.

This clonotype was seen ten or more times. The DNA is left out, because the CDR3 cannot be placed on it with certainty; the CDR3 is given as TCRdb lists it. The chain couples TRBV6-1 to TRBJ2-5; no DNA check was done on the table's D call, TRBD2. The CDR3 length equals 16 residues, ends included. Looked up from germline, CDR1 is MNHNS and CDR2 is SASEGT. The CDR3 sequence is CASNPGLRASQETQYF.

The V call is TRBV19, the J call TRBJ1-2; D not certain. The ends were cut back, 0 bases at V and 6 bases at J, with 14 bases in the middle. Germline assignment: CDR1 LNHDA and CDR2 SQIVND (reference sequence). The CDR3 is 15 residues long. The CDR3, as DNA: TGTGCCAGTAGTATAGAACAGTCGGCGCCGCATGGCTACACCTTC. It is translated as CASSIEQSAPHGYTF.

This clonotype appeared many times. The J gene is TRBJ1-1, the V gene TRBV7-3; D call uncertain. V lost 0 bases to trimming and J lost 1 base, with 9 bases between them. Germline loops: CDR1 SGHTA, CDR2 FQGTGA. The CDR3 has 15 amino acids. The CDR3 spells CASSLTRIPNTEAFF. For the CDR3, the DNA is TGTGCCAGCAGCTTAACGCGTATTCCGAACACTGAAGCTTTCTTT.

The sample holds a few counts of this clonotype. The rearrangement links TRBV3-1 to TRBJ2-7; 7 bases map to TRBD2. Germline CDR1 is LGHDT and CDR2 is YNNKEL (reference sequence). The CDR3 totals 13 residues. The junction had 10 bases not matched to a gene; V was cut back by 10 bases and J by 4 bases. The CDR3: CATTRGGGYEQYF. The CDR3 bases are TGTGCCACCACGCGGGGCGGGGGTTACGAGCAGTACTTC.

This clonotype was seen repeatedly, ten times or more. The V call is TRBV19, the J call TRBJ1-5; D remains ambiguous. Per germline, CDR1 LNHDA and CDR2 SQIVND (reference sequence). The CDR3 sequence is 15 residues long. Trimming removed 6 bases at V and 2 bases at J, with 14 bases between. The CDR3 loop is CASRNVLGGNQPQHF. CDR3 coding DNA: TGTGCCAGTAGGAATGTCCTTGGGGGCAATCAGCCCCAGCATTTT.